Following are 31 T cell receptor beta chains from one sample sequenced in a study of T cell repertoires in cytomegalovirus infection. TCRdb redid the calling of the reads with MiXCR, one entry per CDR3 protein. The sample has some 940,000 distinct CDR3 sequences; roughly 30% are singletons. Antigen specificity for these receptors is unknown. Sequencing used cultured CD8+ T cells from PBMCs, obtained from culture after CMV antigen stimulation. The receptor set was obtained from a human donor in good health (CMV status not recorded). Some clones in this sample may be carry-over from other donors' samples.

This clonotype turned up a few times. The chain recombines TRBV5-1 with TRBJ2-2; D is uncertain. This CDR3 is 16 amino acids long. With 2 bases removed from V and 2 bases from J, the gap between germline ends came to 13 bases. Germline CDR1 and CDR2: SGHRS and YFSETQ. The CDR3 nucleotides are TGCGCCAGCAGCTTTCCCGAAAGGGCCAACACCGGGGAGCTGTTTTTT. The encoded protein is CASSFPERANTGELFF.

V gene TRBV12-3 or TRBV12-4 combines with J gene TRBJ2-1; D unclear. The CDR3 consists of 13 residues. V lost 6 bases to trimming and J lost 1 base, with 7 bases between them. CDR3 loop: CASSFMSYNEQFF. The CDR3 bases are TGTGCCAGCAGCTTTATGTCCTACAATGAGCAGTTCTTC.

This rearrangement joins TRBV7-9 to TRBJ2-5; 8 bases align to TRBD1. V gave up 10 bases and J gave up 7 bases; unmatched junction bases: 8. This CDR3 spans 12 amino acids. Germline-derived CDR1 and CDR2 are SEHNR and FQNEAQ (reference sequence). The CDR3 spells CATDRGYWTQYF. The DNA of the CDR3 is TGTGCCACTGACAGGGGATATTGGACCCAGTACTTC.

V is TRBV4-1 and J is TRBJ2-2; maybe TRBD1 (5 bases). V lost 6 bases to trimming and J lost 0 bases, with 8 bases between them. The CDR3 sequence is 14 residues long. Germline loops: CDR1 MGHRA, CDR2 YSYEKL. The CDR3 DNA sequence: TGCGCCAGCAGGACAGCCGCGAACACCGGGGAGCTGTTTTTT. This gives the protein CASRTAANTGELFF.

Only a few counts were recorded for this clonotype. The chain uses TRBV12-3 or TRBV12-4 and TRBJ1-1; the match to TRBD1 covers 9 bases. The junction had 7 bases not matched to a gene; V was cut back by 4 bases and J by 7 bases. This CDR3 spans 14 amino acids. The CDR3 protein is CASSWTGVDSEAFF. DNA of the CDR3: TGTGCCAGCAGTTGGACAGGGGTTGATAGTGAAGCTTTCTTT.

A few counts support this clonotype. CDR3 coding DNA: TGCGCCAGCATTATGGGGGGTTTAGAGGTTCCAAGCTCCTACGAGCAGTACGTC. Translated, it gives CASIMGGLEVPSSYEQYV. The chain joins TRBV5-1 to TRBJ2-7; TRBD2 is a possible D gene (6 bases). V dropped 6 bases and J dropped 0 bases, with 25 bases sitting between them. The CDR3 totals 18 residues. The germline gives CDR1 SGHRS, CDR2 YFSETQ.

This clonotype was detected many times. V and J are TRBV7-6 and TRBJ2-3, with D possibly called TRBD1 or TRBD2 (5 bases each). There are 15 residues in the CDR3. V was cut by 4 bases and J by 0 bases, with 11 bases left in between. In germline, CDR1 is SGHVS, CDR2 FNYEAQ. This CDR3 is CASSSTGASTDTQYF. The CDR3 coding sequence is TGTGCCAGCAGCTCGACCGGGGCGAGCACAGATACGCAGTATTTT.

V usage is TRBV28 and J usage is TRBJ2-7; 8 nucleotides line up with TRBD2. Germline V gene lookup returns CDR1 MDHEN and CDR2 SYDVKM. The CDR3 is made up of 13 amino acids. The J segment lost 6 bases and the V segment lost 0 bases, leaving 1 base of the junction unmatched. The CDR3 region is CASSLWAGGEQYV. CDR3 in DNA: TGTGCCAGCAGTTTATGGGCGGGGGGCGAGCAGTACGTC.

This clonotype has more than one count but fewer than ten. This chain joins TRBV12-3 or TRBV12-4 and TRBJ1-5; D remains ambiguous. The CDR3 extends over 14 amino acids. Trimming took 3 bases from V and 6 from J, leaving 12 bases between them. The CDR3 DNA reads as TGTGCCAGCAGTTTGAGGGTCCGCGGTCAGCCCCAGCATTTT. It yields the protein CASSLRVRGQPQHF.

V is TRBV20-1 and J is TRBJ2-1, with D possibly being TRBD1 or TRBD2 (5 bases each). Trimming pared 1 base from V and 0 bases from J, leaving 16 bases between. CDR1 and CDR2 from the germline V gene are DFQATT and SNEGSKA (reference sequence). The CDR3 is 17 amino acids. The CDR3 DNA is TGCAGTGCTAGAGCCCCGGTGACGGGGCCCTCCTACAATGAGCAGTTCTTC. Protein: CSARAPVTGPSYNEQFF.

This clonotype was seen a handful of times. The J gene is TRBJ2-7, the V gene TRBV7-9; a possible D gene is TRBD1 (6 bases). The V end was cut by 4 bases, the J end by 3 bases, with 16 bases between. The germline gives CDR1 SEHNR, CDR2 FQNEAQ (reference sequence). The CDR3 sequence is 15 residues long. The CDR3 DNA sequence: TGTGCCAGCAGCTCCCGGACAGCTAATTACTACGAGCAGTACGTC. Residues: CASSSRTANYYEQYV.

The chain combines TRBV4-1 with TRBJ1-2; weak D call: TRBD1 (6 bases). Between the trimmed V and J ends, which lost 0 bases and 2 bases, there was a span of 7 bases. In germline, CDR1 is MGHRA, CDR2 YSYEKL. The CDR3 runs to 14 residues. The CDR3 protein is CASSQEQGNYGYTF. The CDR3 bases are TGCGCCAGCAGCCAAGAGCAGGGGAACTATGGCTACACCTTC.

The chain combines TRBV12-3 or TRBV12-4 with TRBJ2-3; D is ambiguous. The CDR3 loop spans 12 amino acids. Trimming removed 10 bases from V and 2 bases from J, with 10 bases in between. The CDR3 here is CATRTHTDTQYF. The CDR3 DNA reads TGTGCCACCAGAACTCACACAGATACGCAGTATTTT.

This CDR3 reads CASSPSPRWNEKLFF. CDR3 coding DNA: TGTGCCAGCTCACCCAGTCCCCGGTGGAATGAAAAACTGTTTTTT. V is TRBV18 and J is TRBJ1-4, with D uncertain. V lost 3 bases and J 5 bases, leaving 13 bases between the germline ends. This CDR3 contains 15 residues. Germline assignment: CDR1 KGHSH and CDR2 LQKENI.

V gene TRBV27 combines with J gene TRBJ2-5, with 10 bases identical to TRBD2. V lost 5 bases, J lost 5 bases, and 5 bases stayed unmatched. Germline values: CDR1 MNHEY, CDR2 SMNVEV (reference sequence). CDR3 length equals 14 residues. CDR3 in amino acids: CASSPGTSEETQYF. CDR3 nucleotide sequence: TGTGCCAGCAGTCCCGGGACTAGCGAGGAGACCCAGTACTTC.

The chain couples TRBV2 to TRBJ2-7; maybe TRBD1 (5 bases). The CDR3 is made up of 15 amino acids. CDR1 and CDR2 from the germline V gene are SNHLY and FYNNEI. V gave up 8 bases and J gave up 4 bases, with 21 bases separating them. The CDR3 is CASGYKGDDRYEQYF. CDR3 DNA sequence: TGTGCCAGCGGGTACAAAGGGGATGACCGGTACGAGCAGTACTTC.

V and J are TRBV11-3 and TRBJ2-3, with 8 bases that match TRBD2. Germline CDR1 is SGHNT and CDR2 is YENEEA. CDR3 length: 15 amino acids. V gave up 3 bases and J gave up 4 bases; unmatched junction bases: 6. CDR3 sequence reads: CASSFPGGGADTQYF. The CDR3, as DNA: TGTGCCAGCAGCTTCCCGGGGGGGGGCGCAGATACGCAGTATTTT.

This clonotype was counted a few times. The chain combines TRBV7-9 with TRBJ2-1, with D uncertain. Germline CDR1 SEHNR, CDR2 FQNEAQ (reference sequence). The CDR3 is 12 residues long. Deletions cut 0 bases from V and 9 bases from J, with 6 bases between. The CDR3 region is CASSLATPEQFF. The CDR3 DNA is TGTGCCAGCAGCTTAGCCACTCCTGAGCAGTTCTTC.

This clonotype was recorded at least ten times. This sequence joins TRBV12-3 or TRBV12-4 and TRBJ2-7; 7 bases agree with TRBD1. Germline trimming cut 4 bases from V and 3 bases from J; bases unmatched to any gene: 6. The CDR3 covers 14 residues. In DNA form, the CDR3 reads TGTGCCAGCAGTTGGACAGGAGGAAACTACGAGCAGTACTTC. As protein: CASSWTGGNYEQYF.

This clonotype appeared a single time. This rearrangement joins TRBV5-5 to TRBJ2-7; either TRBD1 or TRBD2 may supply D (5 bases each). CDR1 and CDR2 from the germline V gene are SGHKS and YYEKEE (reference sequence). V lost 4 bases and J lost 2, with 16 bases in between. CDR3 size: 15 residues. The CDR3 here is CASSQNRGVAYEQYF. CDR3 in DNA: TGTGCCAGCAGCCAAAACAGAGGGGTCGCCTACGAGCAGTACTTC.

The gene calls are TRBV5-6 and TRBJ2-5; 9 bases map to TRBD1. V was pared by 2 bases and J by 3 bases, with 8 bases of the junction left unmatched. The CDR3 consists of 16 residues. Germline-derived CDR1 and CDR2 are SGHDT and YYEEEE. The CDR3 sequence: CASSLGPGTGKETQYF. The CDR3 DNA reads TGTGCCAGCAGCTTAGGTCCCGGGACAGGGAAAGAGACCCAGTACTTC.

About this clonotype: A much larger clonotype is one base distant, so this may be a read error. CDR3 loop: CVSSLGNSEQFF. The CDR3 coding sequence is TGTGTCAGCAGCTTAGGAAACTCCGAGCAGTTCTTC. V is TRBV7-9 and J is TRBJ2-1; D unresolved. CDR1 is SEHNR, CDR2 FQNEAQ, per germline (reference sequence). The CDR3 totals 12 residues. Complete variable domain (other parts from reference TRBV7-9 and TRBJ2-1): DTGVSQNPRHKITKRGQNVTFRCDPISEHNRLYWYRQTLGQGPEFLTYFQNEAQLEKSRLLSDRFSAERPKGSFSTLEIQRTEQGDSAMYLCVSSLGNSEQFFGPGTRLTVL.

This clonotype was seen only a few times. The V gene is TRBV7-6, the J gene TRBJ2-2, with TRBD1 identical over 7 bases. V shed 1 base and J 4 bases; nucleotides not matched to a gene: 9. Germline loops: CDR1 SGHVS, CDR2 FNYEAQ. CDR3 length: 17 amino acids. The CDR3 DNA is TGTGCCAGCAGCTTAGTAACAGGGGCGTCAATCACCGGGGAGCTGTTTTTT. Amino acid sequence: CASSLVTGASITGELFF.

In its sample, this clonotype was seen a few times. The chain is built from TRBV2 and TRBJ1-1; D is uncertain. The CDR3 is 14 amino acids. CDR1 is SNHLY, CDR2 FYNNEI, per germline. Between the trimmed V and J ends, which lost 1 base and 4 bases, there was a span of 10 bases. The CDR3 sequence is CASSEGKGITEAFF. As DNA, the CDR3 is TGTGCCAGCAGTGAAGGTAAAGGGATCACTGAAGCTTTCTTT.

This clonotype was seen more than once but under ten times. The CDR3 sequence: CATQSSYNSPLHF. The CDR3, as DNA: TGTGCCACCCAGAGCTCCTATAATTCACCCCTCCACTTT. The chain employs TRBV19 and TRBJ1-6; D not resolved. V shed 10 bases and J shed 0 bases, with 7 bases lying between them. This CDR3 has 13 residues. The germline gives CDR1 LNHDA, CDR2 SQIVND (reference sequence).

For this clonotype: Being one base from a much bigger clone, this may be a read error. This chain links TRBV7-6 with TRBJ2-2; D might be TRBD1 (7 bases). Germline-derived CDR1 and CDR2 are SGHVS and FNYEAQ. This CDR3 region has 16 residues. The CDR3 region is CAGSPPGGGQTGELFF. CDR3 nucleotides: TGTGCCGGCAGCCCCCCTGGAGGGGGACAGACCGGGGAGCTGTTTTTT.

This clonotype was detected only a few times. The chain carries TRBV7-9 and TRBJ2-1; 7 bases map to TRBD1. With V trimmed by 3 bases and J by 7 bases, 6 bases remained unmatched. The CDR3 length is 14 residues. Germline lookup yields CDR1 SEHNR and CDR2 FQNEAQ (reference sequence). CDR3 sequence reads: CASSLDRSKNEQFF. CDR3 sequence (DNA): TGTGCCAGCAGCTTGGACAGGTCGAAGAATGAGCAGTTCTTC. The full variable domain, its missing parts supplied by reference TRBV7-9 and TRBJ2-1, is DTGVSQNPRHKITKRGQNVTFRCDPISEHNRLYWYRQTLGQGPEFLTYFQNEAQLEKSRLLSDRFSAERPKGSFSTLEIQRTEQGDSAMYLCASSLDRSKNEQFFGPGTRLTVL.

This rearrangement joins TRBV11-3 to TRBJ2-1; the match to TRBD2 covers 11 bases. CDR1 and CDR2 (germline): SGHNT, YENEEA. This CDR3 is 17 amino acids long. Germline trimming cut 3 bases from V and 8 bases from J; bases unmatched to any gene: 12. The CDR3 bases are TGTGCCAGCAGCTTGTGGGGAGATAGCGGGGGGGATTATGAGCAGTTCTTC. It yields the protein CASSLWGDSGGDYEQFF.

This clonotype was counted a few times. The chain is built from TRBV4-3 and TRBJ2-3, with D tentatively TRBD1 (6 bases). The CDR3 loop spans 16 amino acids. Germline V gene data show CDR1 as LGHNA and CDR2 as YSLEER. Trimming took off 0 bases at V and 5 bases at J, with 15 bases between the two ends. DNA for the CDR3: TGCGCCAGCAGCCAAGATGGCGCAGGGGATCTAGATACGCAGTATTTT. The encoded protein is CASSQDGAGDLDTQYF.

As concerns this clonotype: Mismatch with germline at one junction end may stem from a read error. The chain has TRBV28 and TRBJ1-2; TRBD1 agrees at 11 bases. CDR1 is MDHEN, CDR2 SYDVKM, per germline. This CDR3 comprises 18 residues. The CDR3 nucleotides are TGTGCCAGCAGTCTATCGGGACAGGGGGACCCAGCTAACTATGGCTACAACTTC. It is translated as CASSLSGQGDPANYGYNF.

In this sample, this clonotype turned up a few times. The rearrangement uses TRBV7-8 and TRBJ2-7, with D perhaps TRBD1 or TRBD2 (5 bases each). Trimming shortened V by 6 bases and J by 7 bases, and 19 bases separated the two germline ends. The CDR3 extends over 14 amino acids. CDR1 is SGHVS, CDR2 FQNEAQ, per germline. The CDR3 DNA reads TGTGCCAGCAGAGGGGTTTCTACGGCGGGTGAGCAGTACTTC. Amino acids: CASRGVSTAGEQYF.